These 27 T cell receptor beta chains originate from one sample sequenced in a study of control samples from healthy donors and cancer patients. Profiled with immunoSEQ multiplex PCR; TCRdb holds only in-frame clones, not every one. This sample has about 130,000 clones, with under 90% found just once. Sequencing was carried out using PBMCs. The receptors come from a man aged 50 to 59 with head and neck cancer.

This rearrangement joins TRBV7-2 to TRBJ2-1; D may be TRBD1 (6 bases). The CDR3 has 14 amino acids. Germline values: CDR1 SGHTA, CDR2 FQGNSA. V was pared by 5 bases and J by 8 bases, with 16 bases between. The CDR3 DNA sequence: TGTGCCAGCAGCATAACACAGGGAGTTTATGAGCAGTTCTTC. Amino acids: CASSITQGVYEQFF.

V is TRBV2 and J is TRBJ1-2; D possibly corresponds to TRBD1 (5 bases). The CDR3 length is 16 residues. The germline V gene has CDR1 SNHLY and CDR2 FYNNEI. V was cut by 6 bases and J by 8 bases, with 25 bases left in between. CDR3 DNA: TGTGCCAGCAGCCCCGACAGTTGGACAAGCTACCGGGGCTACACCTTC. Amino acid sequence: CASSPDSWTSYRGYTF.

The rearrangement joins TRBV19 to TRBJ2-7, with 8 positions matching TRBD1. The germline gives CDR1 LNHDA, CDR2 SQIVND (reference sequence). The CDR3 runs 16 residues. J was trimmed by 3 bases and V by 6 bases; bases with no gene match: 13. The CDR3 coding sequence is TGTGCCAGTAGCGATCAACGGACAGGGCAGGACTACGAGCAGTACTTC. It specifies CASSDQRTGQDYEQYF.

The chain recombines TRBV6-5 with TRBJ2-3; D ambiguous. V was pared by 10 bases and J by 2 bases, with 16 bases between. The CDR3 consists of 14 residues. Germline V gives CDR1 MNHEY, CDR2 SVGAGI. CDR3 residues: CATADGLYTDTQYF. DNA for the CDR3: TGTGCCACTGCGGACGGATTATACACAGATACGCAGTATTTT.

The V gene is TRBV19, the J gene TRBJ1-2; D not resolved. This CDR3 is 15 amino acids long. The V end lost 0 bases, the J end lost 4 bases, and 12 bases lay between the germline ends. Looked up from germline, CDR1 is LNHDA and CDR2 is SQIVND (reference sequence). CDR3 DNA sequence: TGTGCCAGTAGTATAGATGGCTTTGGGTTCTATGGCTACACCTTC. Encoded protein: CASSIDGFGFYGYTF. Based on the CDR3 plus reference TRBV19 and TRBJ1-2, the full variable domain is DGGITQSPKYLFRKEGQNVTLSCEQNLNHDAMYWYRQDPGQGLRLIYYSQIVNDFQKGDIAEGYSVSREKKESFPLTVTSAQKNPTAFYLCASSIDGFGFYGYTFGSGTRLTVV.

The chain has TRBV7-8 and TRBJ2-2; 9 nucleotides line up with TRBD2. Germline lookup yields CDR1 SGHVS and CDR2 FQNEAQ. This CDR3 has 18 amino acids. V trimming: 2 bases; J trimming: 0 bases; junction bases outside the gene matches: 7. CDR3 loop: CASSLWSSGGANTGELFF. The CDR3 bases are TGTGCCAGCAGCTTATGGAGTAGCGGGGGTGCGAACACCGGGGAGCTGTTTTTT.

The chain uses TRBV6-1 and TRBJ2-3; 8 bases align to TRBD1. The CDR3 has 16 amino acids. CDR1 MNHNS and CDR2 SASEGT come from the germline V gene. J was trimmed by 1 base and V by 1 base; bases with no gene match: 4. The CDR3 spells CASSEELTGGTDTQYF. CDR3 DNA: TGTGCCAGCAGTGAAGAGTTGACAGGGGGCACAGATACGCAGTATTTT.

To note about this clone: The sample contains more than one DNA sequence encoding this CDR3. This chain connects TRBV27 to TRBJ1-3; perhaps TRBD1 as D (5 bases). Germline V lookup: CDR1 MNHEY, CDR2 SMNVEV (reference sequence). CDR3 size: 15 residues. V lost 8 bases and J lost 0, with 14 bases in between. DNA of the CDR3: TGTGCCAGCTCGAGGGGCGGATCCTCTGGAAACACCATATATTTT. Translating it yields CASSRGGSSGNTIYF.

The chain combines TRBV28 with TRBJ1-1; D ambiguous. The V end lost 5 bases, the J end lost 4 bases, and 11 bases lay between the germline ends. The length of the CDR3 is 13 residues. Germline CDR1 is MDHEN and CDR2 is SYDVKM. The CDR3 loop is CASSDTGGTEAFF. CDR3 sequence (DNA): TGTGCCAGCAGTGATACGGGAGGCACTGAAGCTTTCTTT.

The chain employs TRBV3-1 (or the pseudogene TRBV3-2) and TRBJ2-7; D is perhaps TRBD1 or TRBD2 (5 bases each). CDR3 size: 17 residues. Germline CDR1 and CDR2: LGHDT and YNNKEL (reference sequence). With 4 bases removed from V and 2 bases from J, the gap between germline ends came to 21 bases. Here the CDR3 reads CASSRQGGRDSTYEQYF. CDR3 in DNA: TGTGCCAGCAGCCGGCAGGGCGGGCGTGACAGCACCTACGAGCAGTACTTC.

The CDR3 reads CASSFLATSSNEKLFF. In nucleotides, the CDR3 is TGTGCCAGCAGTTTCTTGGCGACCAGCTCTAATGAAAAACTGTTTTTT. The chain employs TRBV27 and TRBJ1-4; D uncertain. Germline V lookup: CDR1 MNHEY, CDR2 SMNVEV (reference sequence). The CDR3 runs 16 residues. The germline V and J ends were trimmed by 3 bases and 3 bases, with 14 bases remaining between them.

The J gene is TRBJ2-7, the V gene TRBV9; D possibly corresponds to TRBD2 (6 bases). The CDR3 covers 14 residues. Germline CDR1 is SGDLS and CDR2 is YYNGEE. The V and J ends lost 3 bases and 3 bases respectively, with 13 bases between them. CDR3 in DNA: TGTGCCAGCAGCGCGGAGGGGTACAACTACGAGCAGTACTTC. Its protein is CASSAEGYNYEQYF. The entire variable domain, with the rest obtained from reference TRBV9 and TRBJ2-7, is as follows: DSGVTQTPKHLITATGQRVTLRCSPRSGDLSVYWYQQSLDQGLQFLIQYYNGEERAKGNILERFSAQQFPDLHSELNLSSLELGDSALYFCASSAEGYNYEQYFGPGTRLTVT.

The gene calls are TRBV6-5 and TRBJ2-1; 10 bases are a match to TRBD1. Unmatched junction bases numbered 9, after V lost 4 bases and J lost 9 bases. Germline CDR1 and CDR2: MNHEY and SVGAGI. The CDR3 spans 15 residues. The DNA for the CDR3 is TGTGCCAGCAGTTCGACAGGGGGCGGAAGAGGTGAGCAGTTCTTC. Residues: CASSSTGGGRGEQFF.

CDR3 residues: CASSFGNVGSYEQYF. CDR3 nucleotides: TGCGCCAGCAGCTTTGGTAACGTGGGCTCCTACGAGCAGTACTTC. This sequence joins TRBV5-1 and TRBJ2-7; D is unresolved. V was clipped by 2 bases and J by 0 bases, with 12 bases between them. The CDR3 spans 15 residues. Germline CDR1 is SGHRS and CDR2 is YFSETQ.

A single count supports this clone. This chain uses TRBV7-9 with TRBJ1-2; the D gene is possibly TRBD1 (6 bases). CDR3 length: 17 amino acids. V was clipped by 2 bases and J by 4 bases, with 20 bases between them. Per germline, CDR1 SEHNR and CDR2 FQNEAQ (reference sequence). DNA of the CDR3: TGTGCCAGCAGCTTACCGGAAACAGGGCGGCTAGTCTATGGCTACACCTTC. Its protein product is CASSLPETGRLVYGYTF. Variable domain in full (rest from reference TRBV7-9 and TRBJ1-2): DTGVSQNPRHKITKRGQNVTFRCDPISEHNRLYWYRQTLGQGPEFLTYFQNEAQLEKSRLLSDRFSAERPKGSFSTLEIQRTEQGDSAMYLCASSLPETGRLVYGYTFGSGTRLTVV.

The V gene is TRBV3-1 (or the pseudogene TRBV3-2), the J gene TRBJ2-1, with TRBD2 as a possible D gene (6 bases). The CDR3 loop spans 16 amino acids. Germline CDR1 is LGHDT and CDR2 is YNNKEL (reference sequence). V lost 3 bases, J lost 5 bases, and 17 bases lay in between. The chain's CDR3 is CASSHRWAGTDNEQFF. CDR3 coding DNA: TGTGCCAGCAGCCATCGGTGGGCGGGGACTGACAATGAGCAGTTCTTC.

The gene calls are TRBV27 and TRBJ2-5; 14 nucleotides line up with TRBD2. V shed 4 bases and J 2 bases; nucleotides not matched to a gene: 12. Germline V gene data show CDR1 as MNHEY and CDR2 as SMNVEV (reference sequence). The CDR3 runs to 19 residues. The CDR3 loop is CASSSVRTSGGKTQETQYF. The CDR3 DNA follows: TGTGCCAGCAGTTCGGTAAGGACTAGCGGGGGGAAGACTCAAGAGACCCAGTACTTC.

The CDR3 region is CASSLWDSGNTIYF. In nucleotides, the CDR3 is TGTGCCAGCAGCTTGTGGGACTCTGGAAACACCATATATTTT. The chain uses TRBV5-4 and TRBJ1-3; D not resolved. Trimming left V 1 base short and J 0 bases short, with 5 bases between. The CDR3 covers 14 residues. Germline V gene lookup returns CDR1 SGHNT and CDR2 YYREEE (reference sequence).

The chain has TRBV6-6 and TRBJ2-3; weak D call: TRBD1 (7 bases). Looked up from germline, CDR1 is MNHNY and CDR2 is SVGAGI (reference sequence). The CDR3 totals 15 residues. V lost 2 bases, J lost 4 bases, and 13 bases lay in between. The CDR3 is CASSYEEGAADTQYF. The CDR3 coding sequence is TGTGCCAGCAGTTACGAGGAGGGGGCAGCAGATACGCAGTATTTT.

J is TRBJ2-7 and V is TRBV28; the D is unclear. CDR1 and CDR2 from the germline V gene are MDHEN and SYDVKM. V lost 7 bases and J lost 4, with 17 bases in between. The CDR3 is 14 amino acids. The CDR3 nucleotides read TGTGCCAGCACCCCCTTTGGATTGACGTACGAGCAGTACTTC. It is translated as CASTPFGLTYEQYF. Drawing the rest from reference TRBV28 and TRBJ2-7, the complete variable domain is DVKVTQSSRYLVKRTGEKVFLECVQDMDHENMFWYRQDPGLGLRLIYFSYDVKMKEKGDIPEGYSVSREKKERFSLILESASTNQTSMYLCASTPFGLTYEQYFGPGTRLTVT.

This rearrangement joins TRBV5-1 to TRBJ2-1; 15 positions agree with TRBD2. The V gene's germline CDR1 is SGHRS and CDR2 YFSETQ. The CDR3 is 19 amino acids. The J segment lost 2 bases and the V segment lost 4 bases, leaving 10 bases of the junction unmatched. CDR3 protein: CASSVTGTSGGTTYNEQFF. In DNA, the CDR3 is TGCGCCAGCAGCGTTACCGGGACTAGCGGGGGGACCACCTACAATGAGCAGTTCTTC.

The rearrangement uses TRBV18 and TRBJ2-1; no firm D call. CDR1 is KGHSH, CDR2 LQKENI, per germline. V was trimmed by 3 bases and J by 11 bases, leaving 23 bases between them. This CDR3 comprises 16 residues. The CDR3 loop is CASSPLGSKPASKQFF. The CDR3 region has the DNA TGTGCCAGCTCACCTTTGGGCTCCAAACCGGCTTCAAAGCAGTTCTTC.

The chain combines TRBV12-3 or TRBV12-4 with TRBJ2-1; D call uncertain. V was pared by 1 base and J by 7 bases, with 2 bases between. The CDR3 covers 11 residues. CDR3 loop: CASSLVNEQFF. CDR3 coding DNA: TGTGCCAGCAGTTTAGTAAATGAGCAGTTCTTC.

CDR3 in DNA: TGTGCCAGCAGCTTAGAAAGGGGACTAGCGGATGCGATTGATACGCAGTATTTT. It translates to CASSLERGLADAIDTQYF. The chain is built from TRBV11-2 and TRBJ2-3; 11 nucleotides line up with TRBD2. In germline, CDR1 is SGHAT, CDR2 FQNNGV. The junction had 11 bases not matched to a gene; V was cut back by 0 bases and J by 6 bases. This CDR3 is built from 18 residues.

A few counts support this clone. V usage is TRBV2 and J usage is TRBJ1-1; D gene uncertain. The CDR3 loop spans 12 amino acids. Germline loops: CDR1 SNHLY, CDR2 FYNNEI. Trimming shortened V by 4 bases and J by 1 base, and 4 bases separated the two germline ends. The CDR3 DNA follows: TGTGCCAGCAGTGTTCAGAACACTGAAGCTTTCTTT. It is translated as CASSVQNTEAFF.

This rearrangement joins TRBV7-9 to TRBJ2-5, with D uncertain. Germline-derived CDR1 and CDR2 are SEHNR and FQNEAQ (reference sequence). V shed 7 bases and J shed 2 bases, with 17 bases lying between them. This CDR3 region has 15 residues. The CDR3 DNA is TGTGCCAGCACCCAATTACCCCGGAGTCAAGAGACCCAGTACTTC. It specifies CASTQLPRSQETQYF. Supplemented by reference TRBV7-9 and TRBJ2-5, the full variable domain reads DTGVSQNPRHKITKRGQNVTFRCDPISEHNRLYWYRQTLGQGPEFLTYFQNEAQLEKSRLLSDRFSAERPKGSFSTLEIQRTEQGDSAMYLCASTQLPRSQETQYFGPGTRLLVL.

The V and J genes are TRBV5-4 and TRBJ2-7; D ambiguous. Germline CDR1 reads SGHNT; CDR2 reads YYREEE (reference sequence). CDR3 length: 15 amino acids. Trimming took 1 base from V and 1 from J, leaving 12 bases between them. DNA for the CDR3: TGTGCCAGCAGCTTGTACGGCTTAAGTTCCTACGAGCAGTACTTC. It codes for CASSLYGLSSYEQYF.